This TCR beta chain was obtained from a study of cytomegalovirus exposure and HLA in healthy donors. This CDR3 is 12 amino acids long. Germline V lookup: CDR1 MGHDK, CDR2 SYGVNS. Remarks on this clone: The antigen is undetermined.

Primers included in the PCR were 60 Vbeta and 13 Jbeta primers. Source study methods: In a later analysis, the count reached tens of millions of unique TCR beta chains, with 9 million to 11 million shared. Libraries were prepared by immunoSEQ multiplex PCR; TCRdb keeps only in-frame clonotypes and omits some of them. V and J calls and clone size are those listed in that table; D and trimming were worked out from the DNA. Of roughly 140,000 clones detected, over 80% appear once; the ten largest clones hold 0.95% to 1.5%. Study-wide results and limits: TCR beta sequences reportedly predicted most subjects' HLA-A and HLA-B alleles accurately.

V gene TRBV25-1 combines with J gene TRBJ1-1, with TRBD1 matching 8 bases. This TCR was sampled from a female donor in good health and CMV-seronegative. Sequencing was performed on PBMCs. CDR3 loop: CATGVGNTEAFF. CDR3 DNA: TGTGCGACAGGGGTAGGGAACACTGAAGCTTTCTTT. Looking up the rest from reference TRBV25-1 and TRBJ1-1 gives the full variable domain: EADIYQTPRYLVIGTGKKITLECSQTMGHDKMYWYQQDPGMELHLIHYSYGVNSTEKGDLSSESTVSRIRTEHFPLTLESARPSHTSQYLCATGVGNTEAFFGQGTRLTVV.